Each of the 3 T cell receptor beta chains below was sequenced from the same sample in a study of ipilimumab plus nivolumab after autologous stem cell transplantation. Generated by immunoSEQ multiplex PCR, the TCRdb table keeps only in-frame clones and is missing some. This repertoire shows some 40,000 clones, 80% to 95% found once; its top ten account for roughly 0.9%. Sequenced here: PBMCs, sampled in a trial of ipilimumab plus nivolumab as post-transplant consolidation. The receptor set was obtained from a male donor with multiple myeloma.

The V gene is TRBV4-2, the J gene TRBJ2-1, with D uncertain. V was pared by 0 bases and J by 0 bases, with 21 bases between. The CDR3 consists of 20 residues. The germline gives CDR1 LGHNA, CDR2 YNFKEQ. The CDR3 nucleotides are TGTGCCAGCAGCCAAGATGACGGGTCCCCAGCGCCTAGCTCCTACAATGAGCAGTTCTTC. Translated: CASSQDDGSPAPSSYNEQFF.

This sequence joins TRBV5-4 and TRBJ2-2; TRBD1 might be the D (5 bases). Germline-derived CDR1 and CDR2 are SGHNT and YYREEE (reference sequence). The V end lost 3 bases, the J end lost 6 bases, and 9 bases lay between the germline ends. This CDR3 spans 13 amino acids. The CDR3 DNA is TGTGCCAGCAGCTGGACATTCGCCGGGGAGCTGTTTTTT. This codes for CASSWTFAGELFF.

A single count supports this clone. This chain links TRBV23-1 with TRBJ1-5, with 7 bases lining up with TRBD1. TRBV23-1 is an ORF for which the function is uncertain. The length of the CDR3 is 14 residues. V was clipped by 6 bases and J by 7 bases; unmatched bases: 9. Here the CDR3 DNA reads TGCGCCAGCAGCCACCTACAGGGGTGGCAGCCCCAGCATTTT. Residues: CASSHLQGWQPQHF.